This TCR beta chain was recorded in a study of human T cells and chemical hapten exposure. Study-wide results and caveats: Sensitizing to DPC left TCRs with a frequency above 1 in 1000 unaltered.

In this sample, this clonotype turned up a few times. What it binds is unknown. MiXCR was run by TCRdb on the RACE reads, yielding one entry per CDR3 protein. Of 95,000 to 150,000 distinct CDR3 sequences detected, roughly 14% appear once; the ten largest clones hold 2.8%. The time point denotes: pre-sensitization, week 0. As to treatment: therapeutic diphenylcyclopropenone sensitization with weekly scalp DPC. Prior to each patch test being applied, blood was drawn. The germline V and J ends were trimmed by 4 bases and 0 bases, with 15 bases remaining between them. Germline lookup yields CDR1 MGHDK and CDR2 SYGVNS. The CDR3 spans 16 residues.

This sequence joins TRBV25-1 and TRBJ2-5; D possibly uses TRBD1 or TRBD2 (5 bases each). The source is a woman under 30 with alopecia areata. Some clones in this sample may be carry-over from other donors' samples. Material: whole blood, obtained in connection with sensitization to the hapten diphenylcyclopropenone (DPC). The CDR3 coding sequence is TGTGCCAGCAGTGGAGGGGCCGTGACCAACCAAGAGACCCAGTACTTC. As protein: CASSGGAVTNQETQYF.